The 8 T cell receptor beta chains given below trace back to one sample, sequenced in a study of CD8 T cells in Susac syndrome. RNA was extracted with the RNeasy kit, and a quantity of about 0.45 to 1 ug was reverse transcribed using random hexamers. TCRdb redid the calling of the immunoSEQ multiplex PCR reads with MiXCR, one entry per CDR3 protein. In the table there are a few hundred thousand distinct CDR3 sequences, roughly 94% of which are singletons. The sample was CD4+ T cells from PBMCs. The source is a human donor with multiple sclerosis.

The rearrangement links TRBV3-1 to TRBJ1-6; D is perhaps TRBD1 (5 bases). Germline V gene lookup returns CDR1 LGHDT and CDR2 YNNKEL (reference sequence). The CDR3 totals 14 residues. Trimming took off 2 bases at V and 10 bases at J, with 12 bases between the two ends. The CDR3 nucleotides are TGTGCCAGCAGCCAATTGGGGGGGAACTCACCCCTCCACTTT. Amino acid sequence: CASSQLGGNSPLHF.

The chain is built from TRBV6-2 or TRBV6-3 and TRBJ2-2; D unclear. CDR3 length: 17 residues. V gave up 6 bases and J gave up 0 bases, with 17 bases separating them. Germline V gene sequence: CDR1 MNHEY, CDR2 SVGEGT. The CDR3 is CASSPDPGGANTGELFF. DNA for the CDR3: TGTGCCAGCAGCCCAGATCCGGGTGGGGCGAACACCGGGGAGCTGTTTTTT.

The rearrangement links TRBV2 to TRBJ2-1; perhaps TRBD1 as D (6 bases). Germline values: CDR1 SNHLY, CDR2 FYNNEI. The CDR3 runs to 14 residues. Trimming removed 8 bases from V and 0 bases from J, with 11 bases in between. This CDR3 is CASRTESSYNEQFF. The CDR3 DNA sequence: TGTGCCAGCCGGACAGAGAGCTCCTACAATGAGCAGTTCTTC. Complete variable domain (other parts from reference TRBV2 and TRBJ2-1): EPEVTQTPSHQVTQMGQEVILRCVPISNHLYFYWYRQILGQKVEFLVSFYNNEISEKSEIFDDQFSVERPDGSNFTLKIRSTKLEDSAMYFCASRTESSYNEQFFGPGTRLTVL.

This rearrangement joins TRBV6-5 to TRBJ2-1; 7 bases match TRBD2. The V gene end was trimmed by 5 bases and the J gene end by 11 bases; junction bases not matched to a gene: 3. CDR1 MNHEY and CDR2 SVGAGI come from the germline V gene. The CDR3 extends over 11 amino acids. The CDR3 DNA reads as TGTGCCAGCAGTGACGGGGGGAAGCAGTTCTTC. Protein sequence: CASSDGGKQFF.

The chain's CDR3 is CSASPSGGRTDTQYF. The CDR3 DNA sequence: TGCAGTGCTAGTCCGAGCGGGGGTCGCACAGATACGCAGTATTTT. The chain uses TRBV20-1 and TRBJ2-3, with TRBD2 identical over 8 bases. J gave up 1 base and V 3 bases, and 6 bases lay outside the gene matches. CDR1 is DFQATT, CDR2 SNEGSKA, per germline (reference sequence). This CDR3 spans 15 amino acids.

This clonotype was seen once. The CDR3 sequence is CASSFPTGVSYNEQFF. DNA for the CDR3: TGTGCCAGCAGTTTCCCTACAGGGGTCTCCTACAATGAGCAGTTCTTC. The J gene is TRBJ2-1, the V gene TRBV12-3 or TRBV12-4, with TRBD1 matching 7 bases. The length of the CDR3 is 16 residues. V shed 3 bases and J 0 bases; nucleotides not matched to a gene: 5.

The chain recombines TRBV7-2 with TRBJ2-3; D gene uncertain. The CDR3 covers 16 residues. V gave up 6 bases and J gave up 0 bases, with 16 bases separating them. The germline V gene encodes CDR1 SGHTA and CDR2 FQGNSA. The CDR3 loop is CASRPTRFTSTDTQYF. In DNA form, the CDR3 reads TGTGCCAGCAGACCAACAAGATTCACTAGCACAGATACGCAGTATTTT.

The V and J genes are TRBV6-2 or TRBV6-3 and TRBJ2-6, with D possibly being TRBD1 or TRBD2 (6 bases each). Trimming pared 10 bases from V and 2 bases from J, leaving 18 bases between. The CDR3 runs 16 residues. From germline, CDR1 is MNHEY and CDR2 SVGEGT. CDR3 protein: CATDRGQVTGANVLTF. The CDR3 bases are TGTGCCACCGACCGGGGGCAGGTTACTGGGGCCAACGTCCTGACTTTC.